A selection of T cell receptor beta chains follows, all from one sample in a study of T-cell reconstitution after alpha-beta-depleted transplantation in children. TCRdb called the PCR reads again in MiXCR, with one record for every CDR3 protein. This repertoire shows approximately 98,000 distinct CDR3 sequences, 5% to 7% found once; its top ten account for 20% to 25%. Source: PBMCs, mostly from graft donor cells, taken 360 days after TCRalphabeta/CD19-depleted stem cell transplant. Receptors were obtained from a male patient aged 2-9 years who had a stem cell transplant for acute lymphoblastic leukemia, so the T cells may come from the graft donor. CDR3s include the opening cysteine and the closing phenylalanine or tryptophan. A D gene is named only where the DNA matches it firmly. Some rows mark clone size as missing; the rest say once, few, many or name a class of expanded clone.

d_gene: -; v_gene: TRBV28; abundance: many; j_gene: TRBJ2-1; CDR3aa: CASSSGGPYNEQFF; CDR3nt: TGTGCCAGCAGTTCCGGCGGGCCTTACAATGAGCAGTTCTTC
d_gene: -; v_gene: TRBV12-3/TRBV12-4; abundance: many; j_gene: TRBJ2-1; CDR3aa: CASSFWAPLIGEQFF; CDR3nt: TGTGCCAGCAGTTTTTGGGCTCCCCTGATTGGAGAGCAGTTCTTC
d_gene: -; v_gene: TRBV2; abundance: many; j_gene: TRBJ1-2; CDR3aa: CASSGGVKGYTF; CDR3nt: TGTGCCAGCAGTGGAGGGGTTAAGGGCTACACCTTC
d_gene: -; v_gene: TRBV4-2; abundance: -; j_gene: TRBJ1-3; CDR3aa: CASSQWEYSGNTIYF; CDR3nt: TGTGCCAGCAGCCAATGGGAGTATTCGGGAAACACCATATATTTT
d_gene: -; v_gene: TRBV9; abundance: -; j_gene: TRBJ1-5; CDR3aa: CASSVGGDINQPQHF; CDR3nt: TGTGCCAGCAGCGTAGGGGGGGACATCAATCAGCCCCAGCATTTT
d_gene: TRBD1; v_gene: TRBV28; abundance: many; j_gene: TRBJ1-5; CDR3aa: CASRRLRTGDQPQHF; CDR3nt: TGTGCCAGCAGACGATTGAGGACAGGGGACCAGCCCCAGCATTTT
d_gene: TRBD2; v_gene: TRBV7-2; abundance: many; j_gene: TRBJ2-3; CDR3aa: CASKAGARTDTQYF; CDR3nt: TGTGCCAGCAAAGCGGGGGCCCGCACAGATACGCAGTATTTT
d_gene: TRBD1; v_gene: TRBV7-9; abundance: few; j_gene: TRBJ1-1; CDR3aa: CASSPVDRGPTEAFF; CDR3nt: TGTGCCAGCAGCCCCGTGGACAGGGGGCCCACTGAAGCTTTCTTT
d_gene: -; v_gene: TRBV5-1; abundance: few; j_gene: TRBJ1-3; CDR3aa: CASRPWGGSGNTIYF; CDR3nt: TGCGCCAGCAGACCTTGGGGCGGCTCTGGAAACACCATATATTTT
d_gene: -; v_gene: TRBV5-6; abundance: few; j_gene: TRBJ1-1; CDR3aa: CASSLGRTNTEAFF; CDR3nt: TGTGCCAGCAGCTTGGGTCGGACGAACACTGAAGCTTTCTTT
d_gene: TRBD2; v_gene: TRBV7-9; abundance: many; j_gene: TRBJ2-7; CDR3aa: CASSLSGSQNEQYF; CDR3nt: TGTGCCAGCAGCTTGAGCGGGAGTCAGAACGAGCAGTACTTC
d_gene: -; v_gene: TRBV6-5; abundance: many; j_gene: TRBJ1-2; CDR3aa: CASSIGVPNYGYTF; CDR3nt: TGTGCCAGCAGTATCGGGGTCCCTAACTATGGCTACACCTTC
d_gene: TRBD1; v_gene: TRBV7-9; abundance: few; j_gene: TRBJ2-5; CDR3aa: CASSERQGDQETQYF; CDR3nt: TGTGCCAGCAGCGAGAGACAGGGCGATCAAGAGACCCAGTACTTC
d_gene: TRBD2; v_gene: TRBV5-1; abundance: many; j_gene: TRBJ2-1; CDR3aa: CASSRTGRLAASYNEQFF; CDR3nt: TGCGCCAGCAGCCGGACAGGACGACTAGCGGCCTCCTACAATGAGCAGTTCTTC
d_gene: -; v_gene: TRBV2; abundance: -; j_gene: TRBJ1-1; CDR3aa: CAGGTVIPEAFF; CDR3nt: TGTGCCGGCGGAACAGTGATCCCTGAAGCTTTCTTT
d_gene: -; v_gene: TRBV7-9; abundance: many; j_gene: TRBJ1-5; CDR3aa: CASSPEVGGGQPQHF; CDR3nt: TGTGCCAGCAGCCCCGAGGTGGGGGGCGGTCAGCCCCAGCATTTT
d_gene: TRBD1; v_gene: TRBV15; abundance: -; j_gene: TRBJ2-2; CDR3aa: CATDYRGRGGDTGELFF; CDR3nt: TGTGCCACCGATTATAGGGGGCGAGGGGGTGACACCGGGGAGCTGTTTTTT
d_gene: -; v_gene: TRBV7-9; abundance: -; j_gene: TRBJ2-7; CDR3aa: CASSLTGLYEQYF; CDR3nt: TGTGCCAGCAGCTTAACAGGGCTCTACGAGCAGTACTTC
d_gene: -; v_gene: TRBV7-9; abundance: many; j_gene: TRBJ2-2; CDR3aa: CASIRTRGELFF; CDR3nt: TGTGCCAGCATCCGCACGCGCGGGGAGCTGTTTTTT
d_gene: -; v_gene: TRBV5-1; abundance: many; j_gene: TRBJ2-7; CDR3aa: CASSLGPDGAGTEQYF; CDR3nt: TGCGCCAGCAGCTTGGGCCCTGACGGGGCAGGAACCGAGCAGTACTTC
d_gene: TRBD1; v_gene: TRBV27; abundance: few; j_gene: TRBJ2-7; CDR3aa: CASSLRQGIKYF; CDR3nt: TGTGCCAGCAGTTTACGACAGGGGATAAAGTACTTC
d_gene: -; v_gene: TRBV27; abundance: -; j_gene: TRBJ2-7; CDR3aa: CASSSPRRAEQYF; CDR3nt: TGTGCCAGCAGTTCCCCCCGTAGGGCCGAGCAGTACTTC
d_gene: -; v_gene: TRBV9; abundance: few; j_gene: TRBJ2-3; CDR3aa: CASSVPGTDTQYF; CDR3nt: TGTGCCAGCAGCGTTCCGGGCACAGATACGCAGTATTTT
d_gene: TRBD1; v_gene: TRBV5-1; abundance: many; j_gene: TRBJ1-1; CDR3aa: CASSLRTGGIDTEAFF; CDR3nt: TGCGCCAGCAGCTTGCGGACAGGGGGCATTGACACTGAAGCTTTCTTT
d_gene: -; v_gene: TRBV7-9; abundance: many; j_gene: TRBJ2-7; CDR3aa: CASSDDGYEQYF; CDR3nt: TGTGCCAGCAGCGATGACGGCTACGAGCAGTACTTC
d_gene: TRBD2; v_gene: TRBV9; abundance: many; j_gene: TRBJ2-7; CDR3aa: CASSVARDLREGPYEQYF; CDR3nt: TGTGCCAGCAGCGTAGCCCGGGATTTGCGGGAGGGACCCTACGAGCAGTACTTC
d_gene: TRBD2; v_gene: TRBV6-2/TRBV6-3; abundance: few; j_gene: TRBJ2-7; CDR3aa: CASKLAGHAEGYEQYF; CDR3nt: TGTGCCAGCAAGCTAGCGGGACACGCGGAAGGCTACGAGCAGTACTTC
d_gene: -; v_gene: TRBV7-9; abundance: many; j_gene: TRBJ1-2; CDR3aa: CASSSPPGGANYGYTF; CDR3nt: TGTGCCAGCAGCTCCCCCCCGGGGGGAGCTAACTATGGCTACACCTTC
d_gene: -; v_gene: TRBV11-2; abundance: few; j_gene: TRBJ1-2; CDR3aa: CASSLDRTAFYGYTF; CDR3nt: TGTGCCAGCAGCTTAGATCGGACAGCCTTCTATGGCTACACCTTC
d_gene: TRBD2; v_gene: TRBV27; abundance: few; j_gene: TRBJ2-1; CDR3aa: CASTAGEYPYNEQFF; CDR3nt: TGTGCCAGCACTGCGGGAGAATATCCATACAATGAGCAGTTCTTC
d_gene: -; v_gene: TRBV25-1; abundance: many; j_gene: TRBJ1-6; CDR3aa: CASSEELRVINSPLHF; CDR3nt: TGTGCCAGCAGTGAAGAGCTAAGGGTCATTAATTCACCCCTCCACTTT
d_gene: TRBD1; v_gene: TRBV6-5; abundance: few; j_gene: TRBJ2-1; CDR3aa: CASSYSRQGNEQFF; CDR3nt: TGTGCCAGCAGTTATTCACGACAGGGAAATGAGCAGTTCTTC
d_gene: -; v_gene: TRBV5-1; abundance: many; j_gene: TRBJ2-6; CDR3aa: CASSLGLATSGANVLTF; CDR3nt: TGCGCCAGCAGCTTGGGGCTAGCAACCTCTGGGGCCAACGTCCTGACTTTC
d_gene: -; v_gene: TRBV20-1; abundance: many; j_gene: TRBJ2-7; CDR3aa: CSARDYDSTGYEQYF; CDR3nt: TGCAGTGCTAGAGATTACGACTCAACAGGCTACGAGCAGTACTTC
d_gene: TRBD1; v_gene: TRBV6-5; abundance: -; j_gene: TRBJ2-2; CDR3aa: CASSYSGTGTGELFF; CDR3nt: TGTGCCAGCAGTTACTCAGGGACAGGGACCGGGGAGCTGTTTTTT
d_gene: -; v_gene: TRBV4-3; abundance: -; j_gene: TRBJ1-1; CDR3aa: CASSQFSGQDEAFF; CDR3nt: TGCGCCAGCAGCCAATTTTCGGGGCAGGATGAAGCTTTCTTT
d_gene: TRBD1; v_gene: TRBV6-2/TRBV6-3; abundance: few; j_gene: TRBJ1-5; CDR3aa: CASSYTRGPNQPQHF; CDR3nt: TGTGCCAGCAGTTACACCAGGGGGCCCAATCAGCCCCAGCATTTT
d_gene: -; v_gene: TRBV15; abundance: -; j_gene: TRBJ2-1; CDR3aa: CATSGEWTYNEQFF; CDR3nt: TGTGCCACCAGTGGGGAGTGGACCTACAATGAGCAGTTCTTC
d_gene: -; v_gene: TRBV2; abundance: many; j_gene: TRBJ2-7; CDR3aa: CASSEAPQNSYEQYF; CDR3nt: TGTGCCAGCAGTGAAGCCCCACAGAACTCCTACGAGCAGTACTTC
d_gene: -; v_gene: TRBV11-2; abundance: few; j_gene: TRBJ2-5; CDR3aa: CASSLDWFVRRETQYF; CDR3nt: TGTGCCAGCAGCTTAGATTGGTTTGTGCGACGAGAGACCCAGTACTTC
d_gene: -; v_gene: TRBV5-1; abundance: many; j_gene: TRBJ2-7; CDR3aa: CASSLKGTYEQYF; CDR3nt: TGCGCCAGCAGCTTAAAGGGAACCTACGAGCAGTACTTC
d_gene: -; v_gene: TRBV4-3; abundance: many; j_gene: TRBJ2-2; CDR3aa: CASSQAWGDTGELFF; CDR3nt: TGCGCCAGCAGCCAGGCATGGGGGGACACCGGGGAGCTGTTTTTT
d_gene: -; v_gene: TRBV6-5; abundance: many; j_gene: TRBJ2-5; CDR3aa: CASSYGGSAGETQYF; CDR3nt: TGTGCCAGCAGTTACGGGGGTTCGGCTGGGGAGACCCAGTACTTC
d_gene: TRBD1; v_gene: TRBV13; abundance: -; j_gene: TRBJ2-7; CDR3aa: CASSSGQGVLDEQYF; CDR3nt: TGTGCCAGCAGTTCAGGACAGGGGGTTTTGGACGAGCAGTACTTC
d_gene: -; v_gene: TRBV7-9; abundance: -; j_gene: TRBJ2-1; CDR3aa: CASSTSQSSPFNEQFF; CDR3nt: TGTGCCAGCAGTACATCGCAGTCCTCTCCGTTCAATGAGCAGTTCTTC
d_gene: -; v_gene: TRBV9; abundance: many; j_gene: TRBJ2-5; CDR3aa: CASTLGVGVGTQYF; CDR3nt: TGTGCCAGCACCCTTGGGGTAGGGGTGGGGACCCAGTACTTC
d_gene: TRBD2; v_gene: TRBV6-5; abundance: many; j_gene: TRBJ2-1; CDR3aa: CASSYSPASGGGDEQFF; CDR3nt: TGTGCCAGCAGTTACTCGCCAGCTAGCGGGGGTGGAGATGAGCAGTTCTTC